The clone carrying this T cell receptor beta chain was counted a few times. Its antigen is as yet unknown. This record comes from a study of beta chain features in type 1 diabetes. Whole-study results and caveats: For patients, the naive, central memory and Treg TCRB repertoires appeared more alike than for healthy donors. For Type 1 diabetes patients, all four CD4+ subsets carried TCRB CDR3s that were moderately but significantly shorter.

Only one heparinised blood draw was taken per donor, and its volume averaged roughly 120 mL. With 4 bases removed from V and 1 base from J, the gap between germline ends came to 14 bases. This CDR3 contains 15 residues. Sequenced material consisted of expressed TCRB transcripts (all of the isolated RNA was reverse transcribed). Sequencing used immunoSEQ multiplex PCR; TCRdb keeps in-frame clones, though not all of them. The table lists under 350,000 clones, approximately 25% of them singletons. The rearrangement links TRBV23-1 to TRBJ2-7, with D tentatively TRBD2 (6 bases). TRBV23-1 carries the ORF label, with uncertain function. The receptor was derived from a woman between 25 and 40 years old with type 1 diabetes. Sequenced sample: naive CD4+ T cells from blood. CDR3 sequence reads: CASSRPGTESYEQYF. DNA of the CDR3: TGCGCCAGCAGTCGACCCGGGACTGAGTCCTACGAGCAGTACTTC.